This T cell receptor beta chain was captured by sequencing in a study of beta chain features in type 1 diabetes. Study conclusions and caveats: Shorter TCRB CDR3s, moderately but significantly so, were found in Type 1 diabetes patients in all four CD4+ subsets. Healthy donors had naive, central memory and Treg TCRB repertoires that appeared less similar than those seen among patients.

This clone was observed a handful of times. Its antigen is unknown. CD4+ naive, central memory, regulatory and stem cell-like memory subsets were isolated by sorting on CD45RO/CCR7/CD25/CD127/CD95/CD27. Sorted populations all had greater than 95% purity. The CDR3 has 11 amino acids. Expressed TCRB transcripts were sequenced because the isolated RNA had all been reverse transcribed beforehand. Clones were sequenced by immunoSEQ multiplex PCR, and TCRdb holds only the in-frame ones, with some missing. Of some 240,000 clones listed, approximately 16% are singletons. The clonotype originates from a man aged 30 to 39 with type 1 diabetes. The J gene is TRBJ2-7, the V gene TRBV21-1; the table's D call of TRBD2 was not tested on the DNA. TRBV21-1 is marked as a pseudogene. Sequenced input: naive CD4+ T cells from blood. In DNA form, the CDR3 reads TGTGCCAGCAGCCCGCGTTACGAGCAGTACTTC. Amino acid sequence: CASSPRYEQYF.